The present T cell receptor beta chain was sequenced within a study of immune reconstitution after stem cell transplant in scleroderma (dated by TCRdb to about 2017). Inclusive of the bounding cysteine and phenylalanine, the CDR3 is 23 residues long. Just CDR3 DNA is preserved here, 69 bases in frame from base 1. CDR1 and CDR2, per the germline V gene, are MNHEY and SVGAGI. The germline V end is reduced by 0 bases and the J end by 7 bases; junction bases left unmatched: 26. Preparation of the library involved RT-PCR. Sequencing took place on an Illumina MiSeq. TCRdb ran its own pipeline on the public reads, namely fastp trimming at Q25 and MiXCR clone calling, and kept in-frame beta chains. CDR3 protein duplicates are merged, each entry listing the most common genes and DNA. In this sample the table shows 1,500 to 2,000 distinct CDR3 sequences, 8.5% to 10% of which occur a single time. 12% to 15% of the sample is in the top ten clones.

The table lists this clonotype with a few counts. Its antigen remains undetermined. Per-base qualities were not stored, and no clone one base away is much larger. The receptor was isolated from a female donor with systemic sclerosis. The sequence joins TRBV6-5 to TRBJ2-7; 14 central bases correspond to TRBD2. The sample was taken before or after autologous hematopoietic stem cell transplantation (not recorded which). The DNA sequence is as follows: TGTGCCAGCAGTTACTCGATTTTAGGGCCCAGGGCCGGGACTAGCGGGAGAGTAGAGGAGCAGTACTTC. The encoded protein is CASSYSILGPRAGTSGRVEEQYF.